A selection of T cell receptor beta chains follows, all from one sample in a study of identical twins. TCRdb called the 5' RACE reads again in MiXCR, with one record for every CDR3 protein. The sample carries 400,000 to 500,000 distinct CDR3 sequences, roughly 18% recorded once. Source material: naive T cells sorted from blood. Receptor source: a man in his fifties in good health. The CDR3 runs from the conserved cysteine through the conserved F or W. A D gene is named only where the DNA matches it firmly. A clone size is listed for some rows: how often the clone was seen (once, few, many), or a class if it is expanded.

V,size,D,J,DNA,CDR3
TRBV12-3/TRBV12-4,-,-,TRBJ2-3,TGTGCCAGCAGTCTGGGACGGGTGTTGGCAGATACGCAGTATTTT,CASSLGRVLADTQYF
TRBV28,-,TRBD2,TRBJ2-5,TGTGCCAGCCGGGAGGGTCAAGAGACCCAGTACTTC,CASREGQETQYF
TRBV29-1,few,-,TRBJ2-5,TGCAGCGTTGCCCGTAATATAAGGGAGACCCAGTACTTC,CSVARNIRETQYF
TRBV18,many,TRBD1,TRBJ2-1,TGTGCCAGCTCACCGGGACAGGGGGGACGAGAGCAGTTCTTC,CASSPGQGGREQFF
TRBV20-1,few,-,TRBJ2-2,TGCAGTGCCCCTGGCACTAGGAGCACCGGGGAGCTGTTTTTT,CSAPGTRSTGELFF
TRBV20-1,many,-,TRBJ1-1,TGCAGTGCTAGAGATGTGGCGGTTGGGTACAACACTGAAGCTTTCTTT,CSARDVAVGYNTEAFF
TRBV4-1,-,-,TRBJ1-1,TGCGCCAGCAGCCAAGCAGACAAGACGAACACTGAAGCTTTCTTT,CASSQADKTNTEAFF
TRBV20-1,many,-,TRBJ1-2,TGCAGTGCGACAGGACAGACCTATGGCTACACCTTC,CSATGQTYGYTF
TRBV5-1,few,-,TRBJ2-1,TGCGCCAGCAGCTTACGAGGAAAGGGTGAGCAGTTCTTC,CASSLRGKGEQFF
TRBV10-3,few,-,TRBJ1-1,TGTGCCATCAATGAATTCGCCGACCGGGACACTGAAGCTTTCTTT,CAINEFADRDTEAFF
TRBV20-1,-,-,TRBJ2-7,TGCAGTGCCAGACAGCGTCGTGGCGAGCAGTACTTC,CSARQRRGEQYF
TRBV15,-,-,TRBJ1-1,TGTGCCACCAGCAGAGTCTCGGAGGGGTATACTGAAGCTTTCTTT,CATSRVSEGYTEAFF
TRBV5-1,many,-,TRBJ2-5,TGCGCCAGCAGCTCCGATGCAGGGAGAATCGGCGAGACCCAGTACTTC,CASSSDAGRIGETQYF
TRBV27,many,TRBD2,TRBJ2-7,TGTGCCAGCAGTTTAATAGCGGGGTCATCCTACGAGCAGTACTTC,CASSLIAGSSYEQYF
TRBV10-3,-,-,TRBJ2-1,TGTGCCATCAGTGAAACTGAGTGGATTAGCGGAGAGGGTTTCCTCCATGAGCAGTTCTTC,CAISETEWISGEGFLHEQFF
TRBV15,-,TRBD2,TRBJ2-7,TGTGCCACCAGCAGAGTAGCGGGACTTACCTACGAGCAGTACTTC,CATSRVAGLTYEQYF
TRBV18,few,-,TRBJ2-5,TGTGCCAGCTCACCAGTGGCGGTTCAATTGGCCCAGTACTTC,CASSPVAVQLAQYF
TRBV28,many,TRBD1,TRBJ1-3,TGTGCCAGCCGGCAGGGGGCCGGAAACACCATATATTTT,CASRQGAGNTIYF
TRBV5-1,-,TRBD2,TRBJ2-2,TGCGCCAGCAGCCCCCTACCAGGACTAGCGGGGACCGGGGAGCTGTTTTTT,CASSPLPGLAGTGELFF
TRBV6-5,-,TRBD2,TRBJ2-1,TGTGCCAGCAGTTACGCTAGCGGGATCGGTGAGCAGTTCTTC,CASSYASGIGEQFF
TRBV19,many,-,TRBJ2-2,TGTGCCAGTAGTAACCTACGGACAGGGAGGGACACCGGGGAGCTGTTTTTT,CASSNLRTGRDTGELFF
TRBV30,-,-,TRBJ2-7,TGTGCCTGGCGCAGGGCCTACGAGCAGTACTTC,CAWRRAYEQYF
TRBV9,-,-,TRBJ2-7,TGTGCCAGCAGCCCCAGCGGTTCTGGAATCGGCTACGAGCAGTACTTC,CASSPSGSGIGYEQYF
TRBV29-1,few,-,TRBJ2-7,TGCAGCGTTGAAGTCCAGGGTCCTACGAACGAGCAGTACTTC,CSVEVQGPTNEQYF
TRBV12-3/TRBV12-4,few,-,TRBJ1-1,TGTGCCAGCAGTGCGCGGGGTGGGGACACTGAAGCTTTCTTT,CASSARGGDTEAFF
TRBV12-3/TRBV12-4,many,-,TRBJ2-5,TGTGCCAGCAGTTTAGCGGGAGTCCGGGAGACCCAGTACTTC,CASSLAGVRETQYF